This TCR beta chain emerged from a study of CD8+ T cells in alopecia areata. On this clone: Its antigen remains unidentified.

The germline gives CDR1 SQVTM, CDR2 ANQGSEA. The CDR3 has 15 amino acids. V lost 0 bases, J lost 3 bases, and 11 bases lay in between. The study, taken as a whole, reports: Affected lesional scalp, above all in alopecia totalis/universalis, was more clonal than normal scalp. Among patients, TCR sharing was less clear than in mice, a difference possibly due in part to HLA diversity in the patient population.

The sequencing template was cDNA reverse transcribed from extracted RNA. The assay was immunoSEQ multiplex PCR, and TCRdb's table has in-frame clones only and misses some. Of about 110,000 clones listed, roughly 59% are singletons. The J gene is TRBJ1-4, the V gene TRBV29-1, with no clear D. The source is a human donor in good health. Sequencing was done on a sample of CD8+ T cells sorted from blood. CDR3 sequence (DNA): TGCAGCGTTGAAGATGTCGCCGCCCCTAATGAAAAACTGTTTTTT. It yields the protein CSVEDVAAPNEKLFF.